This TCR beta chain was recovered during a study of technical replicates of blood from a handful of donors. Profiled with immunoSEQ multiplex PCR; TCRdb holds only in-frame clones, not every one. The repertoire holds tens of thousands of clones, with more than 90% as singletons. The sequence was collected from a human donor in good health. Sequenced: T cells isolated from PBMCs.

This CDR3 is CAWSVKGAYEKLFF. CDR3 DNA: TGTGCCTGGAGTGTAAAGGGGGCGTATGAAAAACTGTTTTTT. V is TRBV30 and J is TRBJ1-4, with TRBD1 matching over 7 bases. From germline, CDR1 is GTSNPN and CDR2 SVGIG (reference sequence). The CDR3 extends over 14 amino acids. Unmatched junction bases numbered 4, after V lost 0 bases and J lost 6 bases.